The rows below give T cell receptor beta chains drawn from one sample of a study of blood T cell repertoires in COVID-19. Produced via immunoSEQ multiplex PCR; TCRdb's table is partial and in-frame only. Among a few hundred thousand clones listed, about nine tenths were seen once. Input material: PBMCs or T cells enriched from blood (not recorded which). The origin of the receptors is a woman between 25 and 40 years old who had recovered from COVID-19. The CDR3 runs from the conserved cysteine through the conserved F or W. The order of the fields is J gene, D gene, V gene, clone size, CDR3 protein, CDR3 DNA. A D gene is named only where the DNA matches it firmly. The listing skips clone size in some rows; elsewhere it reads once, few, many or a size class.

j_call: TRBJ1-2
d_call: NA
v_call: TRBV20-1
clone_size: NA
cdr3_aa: CSGEENYGYTF
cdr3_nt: TGCAGTGGGGAGGAGAACTATGGCTACACCTTC

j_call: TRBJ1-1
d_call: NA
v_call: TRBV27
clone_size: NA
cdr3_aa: CASSLQGNLDTEAFF
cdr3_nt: TGTGCCAGCAGTTTGCAGGGGAACCTTGACACTGAAGCTTTCTTT

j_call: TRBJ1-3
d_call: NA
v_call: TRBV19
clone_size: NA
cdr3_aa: CASSLRTVSGNTIYF
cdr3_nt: TGTGCCAGTAGTCTCCGGACTGTCTCTGGAAACACCATATATTTT

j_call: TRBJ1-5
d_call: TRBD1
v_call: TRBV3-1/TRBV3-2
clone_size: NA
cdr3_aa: CASSRQGDQPQHF
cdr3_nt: TGTGCCAGCAGCCGACAGGGGGACCAGCCCCAGCATTTT

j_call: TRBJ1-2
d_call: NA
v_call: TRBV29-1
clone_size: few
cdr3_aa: CSVVRGTYGYTF
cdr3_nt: TGCAGCGTCGTACGGGGTACCTATGGCTACACCTTC

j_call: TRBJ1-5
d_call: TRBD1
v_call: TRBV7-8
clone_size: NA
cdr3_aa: CASSPTPGGAGQPQHF
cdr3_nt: TGTGCCAGCAGCCCGACCCCAGGGGGCGCAGGTCAGCCCCAGCATTTT

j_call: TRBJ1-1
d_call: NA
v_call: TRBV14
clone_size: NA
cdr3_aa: CATLTGQPNTEAFF
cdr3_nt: TGTGCCACCTTGACCGGACAGCCGAACACTGAAGCTTTCTTT

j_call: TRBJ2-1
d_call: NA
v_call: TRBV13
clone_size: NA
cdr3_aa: CASSLVGTEYEQFF
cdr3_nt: TGTGCCAGCAGCTTAGTCGGGACTGAATACGAGCAGTTCTTC

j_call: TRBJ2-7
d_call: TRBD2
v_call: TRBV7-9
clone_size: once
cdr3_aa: CASSTGTSGVEQYF
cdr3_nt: TGTGCCAGCAGCACCGGGACTAGCGGGGTCGAGCAGTACTTC

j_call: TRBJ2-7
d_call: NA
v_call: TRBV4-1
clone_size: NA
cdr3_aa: CASSQDVNRRYEQYF
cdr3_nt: TGCGCCAGCAGCCAAGATGTCAACAGGCGATACGAGCAGTACTTC

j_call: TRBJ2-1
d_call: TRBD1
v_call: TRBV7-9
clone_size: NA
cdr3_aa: CASSYVGTVQYNEQFF
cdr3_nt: TGTGCCAGCAGTTACGTCGGGACAGTACAATACAATGAGCAGTTCTTC

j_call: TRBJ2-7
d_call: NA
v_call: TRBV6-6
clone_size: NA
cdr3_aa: CASSPSGREAYEQYF
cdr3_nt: TGTGCCAGCAGCCCCAGCGGCAGGGAGGCGTACGAGCAGTACTTC

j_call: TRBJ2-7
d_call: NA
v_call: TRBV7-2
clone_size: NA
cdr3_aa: CASSLANPSGEQYF
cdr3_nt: TGTGCCAGCAGCTTAGCGAACCCGTCGGGCGAGCAGTACTTC

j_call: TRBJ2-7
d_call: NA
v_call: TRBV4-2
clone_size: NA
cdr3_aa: CASSQDGPDGSGFGYEQYF
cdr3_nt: TGTGCCAGCAGCCAAGACGGTCCGGACGGGAGTGGTTTCGGGTACGAGCAGTACTTC

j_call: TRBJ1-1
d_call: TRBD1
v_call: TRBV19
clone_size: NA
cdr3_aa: CASSLRTGRPFF
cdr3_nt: TGTGCCAGTAGTCTACGGACAGGGAGACCTTTCTTT

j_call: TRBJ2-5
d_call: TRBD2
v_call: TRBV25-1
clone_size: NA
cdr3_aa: CASSDYSGTDLGTQYF
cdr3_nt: TGTGCCAGCAGTGACTATAGCGGGACTGACTTGGGGACCCAGTACTTC

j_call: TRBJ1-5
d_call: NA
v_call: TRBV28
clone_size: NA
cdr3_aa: CASSREQGGQPQHF
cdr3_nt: TGTGCCAGCAGCCGAGAACAGGGAGGGCAGCCCCAGCATTTT

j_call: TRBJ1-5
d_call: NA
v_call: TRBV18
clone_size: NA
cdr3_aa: CASSPDRNQPQHF
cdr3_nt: TGTGCCAGCTCACCGGACAGAAATCAGCCCCAGCATTTT

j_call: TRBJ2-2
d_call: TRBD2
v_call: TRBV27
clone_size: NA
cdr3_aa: CASSLHLIAGGPLTGELFF
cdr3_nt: TGTGCCAGCAGTTTACACTTGATAGCGGGAGGGCCGCTGACCGGGGAGCTGTTTTTT

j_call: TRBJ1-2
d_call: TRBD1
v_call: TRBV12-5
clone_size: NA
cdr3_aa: CASGLGRPGQPHYGYTF
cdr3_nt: TGTGCTAGTGGTTTGGGGCGTCCGGGACAGCCCCACTATGGCTACACCTTC

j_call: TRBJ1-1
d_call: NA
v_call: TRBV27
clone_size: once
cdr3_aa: CASSRARGGGNTEAFF
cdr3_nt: TGTGCCAGCAGTCGAGCCAGGGGCGGGGGGAACACTGAAGCTTTCTTT

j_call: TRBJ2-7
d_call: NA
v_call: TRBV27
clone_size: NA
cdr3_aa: CASSLKPLGAYEQYF
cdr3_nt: TGTGCCAGCAGTTTGAAACCTCTAGGTGCCTACGAGCAGTACTTC

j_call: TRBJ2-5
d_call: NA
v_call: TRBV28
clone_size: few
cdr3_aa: CASSLSRQETQYF
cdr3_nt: TGTGCCAGCAGTTTATCCAGACAAGAGACCCAGTACTTC

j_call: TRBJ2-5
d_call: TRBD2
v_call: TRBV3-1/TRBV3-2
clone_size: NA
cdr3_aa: CASSQESLAGETQYF
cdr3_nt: TGTGCCAGCAGCCAAGAGTCCCTAGCGGGAGAGACCCAGTACTTC

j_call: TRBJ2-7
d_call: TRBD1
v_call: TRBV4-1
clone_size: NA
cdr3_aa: CASSQAQGRGVEQYF
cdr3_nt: TGCGCCAGCAGCCAAGCACAGGGGAGAGGGGTCGAGCAGTACTTC

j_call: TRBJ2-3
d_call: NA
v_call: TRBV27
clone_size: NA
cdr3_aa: CASSLRFLVQDTQYF
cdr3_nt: TGTGCCAGCAGTTTGCGGTTTCTGGTGCAAGATACGCAGTATTTT

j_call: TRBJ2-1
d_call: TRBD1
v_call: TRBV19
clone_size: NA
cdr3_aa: CASSMGQGYNEQFF
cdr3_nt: TGTGCCAGTAGTATGGGACAGGGTTACAATGAGCAGTTCTTC

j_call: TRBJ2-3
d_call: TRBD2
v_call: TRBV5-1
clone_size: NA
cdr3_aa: CASSFLGSGSPDTQYF
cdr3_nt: TGCGCCAGCAGCTTCCTGGGTAGCGGGAGCCCAGATACGCAGTATTTT

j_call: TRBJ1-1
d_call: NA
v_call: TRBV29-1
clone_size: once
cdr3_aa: CSVEVPGFEAFF
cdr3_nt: TGCAGCGTTGAAGTGCCCGGGTTTGAAGCTTTCTTT

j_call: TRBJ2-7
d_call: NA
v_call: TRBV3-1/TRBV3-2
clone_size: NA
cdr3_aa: CASSPRRGSYEQYF
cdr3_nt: TGTGCCAGCAGCCCCCGCAGGGGTTCGTACGAGCAGTACTTC

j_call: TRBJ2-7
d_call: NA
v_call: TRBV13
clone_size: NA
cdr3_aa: CASSPPSPRAAYEQYF
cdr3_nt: TGTGCCAGCAGCCCACCGTCCCCCAGGGCCGCCTACGAGCAGTACTTC

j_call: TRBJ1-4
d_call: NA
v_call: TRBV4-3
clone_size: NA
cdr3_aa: CASSQGYQAGGEKLFF
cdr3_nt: TGCGCCAGCAGCCAAGGATATCAAGCGGGCGGTGAAAAACTGTTTTTT

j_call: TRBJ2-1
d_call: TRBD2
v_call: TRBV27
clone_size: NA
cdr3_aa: CASSPRDLAGTYNEQFF
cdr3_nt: TGTGCCAGCAGTCCCCGGGATTTAGCGGGAACCTACAATGAGCAGTTCTTC

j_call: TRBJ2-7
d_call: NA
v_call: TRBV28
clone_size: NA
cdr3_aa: CASSPPTGAGIYEQYF
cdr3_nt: TGTGCCAGCAGTCCCCCCACAGGGGCGGGAATCTACGAGCAGTACTTC

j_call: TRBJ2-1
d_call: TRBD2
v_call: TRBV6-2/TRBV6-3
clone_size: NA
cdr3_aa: CASSYASSGSYSREQFF
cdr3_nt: TGTGCCAGCAGTTACGCTTCAAGCGGGAGTTACTCTAGAGAGCAGTTCTTC

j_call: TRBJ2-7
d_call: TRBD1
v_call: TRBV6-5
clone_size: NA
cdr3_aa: CASNRQGPRYEQYF
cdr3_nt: TGTGCCAGCAATCGACAGGGTCCCCGCTACGAGCAGTACTTC

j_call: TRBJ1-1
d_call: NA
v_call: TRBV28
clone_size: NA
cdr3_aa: CASSLDGGINTEAFF
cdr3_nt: TGTGCCAGCAGTTTAGACGGGGGAATAAACACTGAAGCTTTCTTT

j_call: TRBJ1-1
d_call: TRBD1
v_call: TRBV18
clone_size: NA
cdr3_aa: CASSIRPAGQGVSEAFF
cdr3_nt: TGTGCCAGCTCGATCAGGCCCGCGGGACAGGGAGTATCTGAAGCTTTCTTT

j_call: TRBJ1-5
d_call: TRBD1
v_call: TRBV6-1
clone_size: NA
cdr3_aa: CASRDGTGGNQPQHF
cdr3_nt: TGTGCCAGCAGGGACGGGACAGGGGGCAATCAGCCCCAGCATTTT